A selection of T cell receptor beta chains follows, all from one sample in a study of cytomegalovirus exposure and HLA in healthy donors. Sequencing was performed with immunoSEQ multiplex PCR; in TCRdb, only in-frame clones are kept and a portion is missing. Among some 130,000 clones listed, roughly four fifths were seen once. The specimen sequenced was PBMCs. The receptor source for this set is a woman aged 55-70 years in good health and CMV-seronegative. CDR3s include the opening cysteine and the closing phenylalanine or tryptophan. D genes are given only for firm matches. Size tells how often a clone was seen (once, few, many) or the class of an expanded clone, and some rows leave it out.

NA | NA | TRBJ2-7 | TRBV9 | CASSVVGQGEQYF | TGTGCCAGCAGCGTAGTGGGGCAGGGCGAGCAGTACTTC
TRBD1 | NA | TRBJ2-1 | TRBV7-9 | CASSLELTGVHEQFF | TGTGCCAGCAGCTTAGAGTTAACAGGGGTCCATGAGCAGTTCTTC
TRBD1 | NA | TRBJ2-1 | TRBV2 | CASSGTGGLFNEQFF | TGTGCCAGCAGCGGGACAGGGGGGTTATTCAATGAGCAGTTCTTC
TRBD1 | few | TRBJ2-2 | TRBV6-1 | CASSARTGVSLTNTGELFF | TGTGCCAGCAGTGCACGGACAGGGGTTAGCCTCACGAACACCGGGGAGCTGTTTTTT
NA | few | TRBJ2-2 | TRBV7-3 | CASSRHPNTGELFF | TGTGCCAGCAGCAGACACCCGAACACCGGGGAGCTGTTTTTT
NA | NA | TRBJ1-2 | TRBV6-1 | CASSESGRYYGYTF | TGTGCCAGCAGTGAAAGCGGGAGGTACTATGGCTACACCTTC
NA | NA | TRBJ1-1 | TRBV7-6 | CASSAGGLAEAFF | TGTGCCAGCAGCGCTGGCGGGTTGGCTGAAGCTTTCTTT
TRBD1 | NA | TRBJ2-5 | TRBV5-1 | CASSFNRGEETQYF | TGCGCCAGCAGCTTCAACAGGGGAGAGGAGACCCAGTACTTC
NA | NA | TRBJ1-1 | TRBV7-6 | CASSLRQASSNTEAFF | TGTGCCAGCAGCTTACGGCAGGCCTCATCTAACACTGAAGCTTTCTTT
NA | NA | TRBJ1-5 | TRBV6-5 | CASADSFNQPQHF | TGTGCCAGCGCAGACAGCTTCAATCAGCCCCAGCATTTT
TRBD1 | NA | TRBJ1-2 | TRBV29-1 | CSVPGQGVNYGYTF | TGCAGCGTGCCGGGACAGGGAGTTAACTATGGCTACACCTTC
NA | NA | TRBJ2-7 | TRBV27 | CASSLDRSYEQYF | TGTGCCAGCAGTTTAGATCGGTCCTACGAGCAGTACTTC
NA | NA | TRBJ2-7 | TRBV28 | CASSHPKQGSYEQYF | TGTGCCAGCAGTCACCCAAAGCAGGGCTCCTACGAGCAGTACTTC
NA | few | TRBJ2-1 | TRBV5-1 | CASSYATGSNEQFF | TGCGCCAGCAGCTACGCTACAGGGTCCAATGAGCAGTTCTTC
NA | NA | TRBJ1-5 | TRBV5-4 | CASSLGPNQPQHF | TGTGCCAGCAGCTTGGGGCCCAATCAGCCCCAGCATTTT
NA | NA | TRBJ1-5 | TRBV2 | CASNRQGNQPQHF | TGTGCCAGCAATCGACAGGGCAATCAGCCCCAGCATTTT
NA | NA | TRBJ1-1 | TRBV10-1 | CASSEGGRGTEAFF | TGCGCCAGCAGTGAAGGGGGGCGGGGGACTGAAGCTTTCTTT
TRBD2 | NA | TRBJ2-3 | TRBV5-1 | CASSFSSGNTDTQYF | TGCGCCAGCAGCTTTTCTAGCGGCAACACAGATACGCAGTATTTT
NA | NA | TRBJ1-1 | TRBV5-1 | CASSWDGGVETEAFF | TGCGCCAGCAGCTGGGATGGGGGGGTGGAGACTGAAGCTTTCTTT
NA | once | TRBJ2-7 | TRBV2 | CASSSPYTYEQYF | TGTGCCAGCAGTTCGCCATACACCTACGAGCAGTACTTC
NA | NA | TRBJ1-5 | TRBV30 | CAWSVGVYQPQHF | TGTGCCTGGAGTGTAGGGGTCTATCAGCCCCAGCATTTT
NA | NA | TRBJ2-7 | TRBV5-1 | CASSLGPSGNTYEQYF | TGCGCCAGCAGCTTGGGTCCATCAGGGAATACCTACGAGCAGTACTTC
NA | NA | TRBJ1-5 | TRBV30 | CAWSQGAQPQHF | TGTGCCTGGAGTCAAGGGGCACAGCCCCAGCATTTT
TRBD1 | NA | TRBJ1-1 | TRBV18 | CASSPNTGGRLAEAFF | TGTGCCAGCTCACCAAACACAGGGGGGCGCTTGGCTGAAGCTTTCTTT
TRBD1 | NA | TRBJ1-3 | TRBV5-8 | CASSYTGTGGNTIYF | TGTGCCAGCAGCTATACCGGGACAGGGGGAAACACCATATATTTT
NA | once | TRBJ1-2 | TRBV10-2 | CASSRDIRNYGYTF | TGCGCCAGCAGTCGGGACATCAGAAACTATGGCTACACCTTC
NA | NA | TRBJ2-2 | TRBV7-9 | CASSLVAVSGELFF | TGTGCCAGCAGCTTAGTGGCGGTTTCCGGGGAGCTGTTTTTT
NA | NA | TRBJ1-2 | TRBV7-2 | CASSLVRESVYGYTF | TGTGCCAGCAGCTTAGTCAGGGAATCGGTCTATGGCTACACCTTC
NA | NA | TRBJ2-1 | TRBV13 | CASKTRDSYNEQFF | TGTGCCAGCAAAACTAGAGACTCCTACAATGAGCAGTTCTTC
NA | once | TRBJ2-6 | TRBV6-4 | CASSDTPGSGANVLTF | TGTGCCAGCAGTGACACCCCAGGGTCTGGGGCCAACGTCCTGACTTTC
NA | NA | TRBJ2-2 | TRBV28 | CASRGGATGELFF | TGTGCCAGCAGGGGAGGTGCCACCGGGGAGCTGTTTTTT
NA | NA | TRBJ2-5 | TRBV6-1 | CASQRGWQETQYF | TGTGCCAGCCAGAGGGGGTGGCAAGAGACCCAGTACTTC
NA | NA | TRBJ1-1 | TRBV21-1 | CASSKGVLSEAFF | TGTGCCAGCAGCAAAGGTGTCTTATCTGAAGCTTTCTTT
TRBD1 | NA | TRBJ1-1 | TRBV6-1 | CATSTGAQLGAFF | TGTGCCACCTCTACAGGGGCCCAGCTCGGAGCTTTCTTT
TRBD1 | NA | TRBJ2-5 | TRBV7-9 | CASSPTGTGGQETQYF | TGTGCCAGCAGCCCGACCGGGACAGGGGGCCAAGAGACCCAGTACTTC
NA | NA | TRBJ1-2 | TRBV28 | CASSPNYGYTF | TGTGCCAGCAGTCCAAACTATGGCTACACCTTC
TRBD1 | NA | TRBJ1-2 | TRBV28 | CASSRTGAKVDGYTF | TGTGCCAGCAGCCGGACAGGGGCTAAGGTGGATGGCTACACCTTC
TRBD1 | NA | TRBJ1-4 | TRBV6-1 | CASRRTGWEKLFF | TGTGCCAGCAGGCGGACAGGTTGGGAAAAACTGTTTTTT
TRBD1 | once | TRBJ2-7 | TRBV5-1 | CASDKGAGGYEQYF | TGCGCCAGCGATAAGGGGGCCGGTGGCTACGAGCAGTACTTC